This T cell receptor beta chain was captured by sequencing in a study of cytomegalovirus exposure and HLA in healthy donors. Germline lookup yields CDR1 MDHEN and CDR2 SYDVKM. Trimming removed 4 bases from V and 2 bases from J, with 27 bases in between. The length of the CDR3 is 21 residues. The PCR used 60 Vbeta and 13 Jbeta primers. Sequenced by immunoSEQ multiplex PCR; TCRdb stores in-frame clones only, minus some. The data show 150,000 or so clones, about three quarters seen once. The TCR sequence derives from a female donor in good health and CMV-seronegative. The sequenced sample consisted of PBMCs. The chain recombines TRBV28 with TRBJ2-6; tentatively, D is TRBD2 (6 bases). Here the CDR3 reads CASSSRAGLIGMGTGANVLTF. The CDR3 nucleotides read TGTGCCAGCAGTTCACGCGCGGGACTCATAGGAATGGGGACTGGGGCCAACGTCCTGACTTTC.